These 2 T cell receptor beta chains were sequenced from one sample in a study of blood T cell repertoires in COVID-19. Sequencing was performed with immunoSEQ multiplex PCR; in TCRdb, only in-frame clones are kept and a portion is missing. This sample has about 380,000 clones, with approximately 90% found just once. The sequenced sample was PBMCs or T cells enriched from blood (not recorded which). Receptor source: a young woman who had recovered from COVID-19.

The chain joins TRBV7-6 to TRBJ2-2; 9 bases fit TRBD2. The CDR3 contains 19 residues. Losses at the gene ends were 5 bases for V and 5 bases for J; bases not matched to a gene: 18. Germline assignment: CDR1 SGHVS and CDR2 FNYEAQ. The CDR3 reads CASSQVGLSGGRRTGELFF. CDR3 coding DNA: TGTGCCAGCAGCCAAGTTGGCCTCAGCGGGGGGCGTCGGACCGGGGAGCTGTTTTTT.

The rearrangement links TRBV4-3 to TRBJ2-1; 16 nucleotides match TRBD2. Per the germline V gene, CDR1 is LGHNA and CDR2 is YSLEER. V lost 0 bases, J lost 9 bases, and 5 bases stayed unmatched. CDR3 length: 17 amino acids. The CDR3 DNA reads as TGCGCCAGCAGCCAAGATACGGGACTAGCGGGGGGGGGTGAGCAGTTCTTC. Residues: CASSQDTGLAGGGEQFF.